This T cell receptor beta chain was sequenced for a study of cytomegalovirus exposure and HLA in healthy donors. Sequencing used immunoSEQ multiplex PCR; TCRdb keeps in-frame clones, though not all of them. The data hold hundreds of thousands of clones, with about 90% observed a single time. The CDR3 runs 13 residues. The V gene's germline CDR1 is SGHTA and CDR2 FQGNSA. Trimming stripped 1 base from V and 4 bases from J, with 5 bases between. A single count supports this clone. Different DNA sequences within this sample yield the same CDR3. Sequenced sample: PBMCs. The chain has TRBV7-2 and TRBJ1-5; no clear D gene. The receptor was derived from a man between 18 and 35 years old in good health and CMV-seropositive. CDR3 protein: CASSLVVNQPQHF. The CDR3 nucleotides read TGTGCCAGCAGCTTAGTAGTTAATCAGCCCCAGCATTTT.